This TCR beta chain came from a study of shared clonotypes between healthy human individuals. Overall study context: CD4 naive and memory got three plates each, CD8 naive two, CD8 memory one. Findings and caveats of the study: Clonotypes not shared had lower generation probabilities than those common to all four donors. Naive CD4 clonotypes were shared across a few donors at 5% to 6%. Exclusively blood specimens were collected; tissue repertoires likely differ.

Naivety among CD8 cells was defined by CD45RO negativity and positive CCR7 selection, thereby excluding terminally differentiated effector memory CD45RA+ cells. Trimming cost V 0 bases and J 2 bases; bases outside gene matches: 6. The CDR3 contains 18 residues. Germline V gives CDR1 LNHNV, CDR2 YYDKDF (reference sequence). The method was immunoSEQ multiplex PCR; TCRdb's version includes in-frame clones alone and lacks a portion of them. The profile covers 650,000 to 800,000 clones, with 90% to 95% appearing a single time and approximately 24% taken by the ten largest. Regarding this clone: As yet, its antigen is unknown.

The chain joins TRBV15 to TRBJ2-6; 8 nucleotides align to TRBD2. The receptor was derived from a man in his thirties or forties in good health. The sample comprised naive CD8+ T cells sorted from blood. The CDR3 loop reads CATSRELAGRTGANVLTF. The CDR3 nucleotides are TGTGCCACCAGCAGAGAGTTAGCGGGACGGACTGGGGCCAACGTCCTGACTTTC.